What follows are 12 T cell receptor beta chains derived from one specimen sequenced in a study of blood T cell repertoires in COVID-19. Produced via immunoSEQ multiplex PCR; TCRdb's table is partial and in-frame only. The sample has 270,000 or so clones; approximately 84% are singletons. The sequenced material came from peripheral blood. The receptors were sampled from a human donor in a cohort sampled during active COVID-19.

This clone was counted only a few times. The rearrangement links TRBV21-1 to TRBJ2-7; the table's D call TRBD1 went unverified against the DNA. TRBV21-1 is described as a pseudogene. This CDR3 comprises 16 residues. CDR3 sequence (DNA): TGTGCCAGCAGCAGCCGACAGGCAGCACATTCCTACGAGCAGTACTTC. Protein product: CASSSRQAAHSYEQYF.

Comments on this clone: It is unclear where the CDR3 begins or ends on the DNA, so no DNA is shown, and the CDR3 is as TCRdb lists it. The rearrangement links TRBV3-1 (or the pseudogene TRBV3-2) to TRBJ2-1; the table gives TRBD1 as D, unverified against the DNA. The CDR3 length is 15 residues, termini included. The germline V gene encodes CDR1 LGHDT and CDR2 YNNKEL (reference sequence). Here the CDR3 reads CASSQGVGQGALQVF.

The chain joins TRBV6-2 or TRBV6-3 to TRBJ2-6, with 8 bases fitting TRBD1. J was trimmed by 2 bases and V by 5 bases; bases with no gene match: 2. The CDR3 extends over 15 amino acids. In germline, CDR1 is MNHEY, CDR2 SVGEGT. CDR3 amino acids: CASSTTGAGANVLTF. In DNA form, the CDR3 reads TGTGCCAGCAGTACGACAGGGGCTGGGGCCAACGTCCTGACTTTC.

The rearrangement links TRBV21-1 to TRBJ2-4; TRBD1, the table's D call, lacks a check against the DNA. TRBV21-1 is assigned pseudogene status. The CDR3 runs to 16 residues. As DNA, the CDR3 is TGTGCCAGCCCCCCGACGAAGGGGGCCTCCAAAAACATTCAGTACTTC. Translated, it gives CASPPTKGASKNIQYF.

The CDR3: CASRGGWVRNTEAFF. As DNA, the CDR3 is TGTGCCAGCCGGGGGGGTTGGGTCCGGAACACTGAAGCTTTCTTT. The chain has TRBV25-1 and TRBJ1-1, with D tentatively TRBD1 (5 bases). There are 15 residues in the CDR3. Deletions cut 8 bases from V and 1 base from J, with 17 bases between. The V gene's germline CDR1 is MGHDK and CDR2 SYGVNS.

V and J are TRBV4-3 and TRBJ2-3, with 10 bases fitting TRBD1. V was pared by 4 bases and J by 4 bases, with 5 bases of the junction left unmatched. This CDR3 comprises 15 residues. Looked up from germline, CDR1 is LGHNA and CDR2 is YSLEER. CDR3 region: CASSPSDRGPDTQYF. CDR3 DNA sequence: TGCGCCAGCAGCCCCTCCGACAGGGGGCCAGATACGCAGTATTTT.

This clone was counted once. The chain links TRBV2 to TRBJ2-7, with 9 bases fitting TRBD2. This CDR3 is built from 14 residues. Trimming took 5 bases from V and 3 from J; bases not matched to a gene: 5. Germline values: CDR1 SNHLY, CDR2 FYNNEI. CDR3 amino acids: CASSLAGELYEQYF. CDR3 sequence (DNA): TGTGCCAGCAGTTTAGCGGGAGAGCTCTACGAGCAGTACTTC.

This clone was picked up one time. The chain joins TRBV24-1 to TRBJ2-5; 9 nucleotides match TRBD1. The CDR3 contains 15 residues. CDR1 and CDR2 (germline): KGHDR, SFDVKD. Trimming cost V 4 bases and J 5 bases; bases outside gene matches: 7. CDR3 nucleotides: TGTGCCACCAGTGAAACCGGGACAGGGTCGGAGACCCAGTACTTC. It translates to CATSETGTGSETQYF.

The rearrangement links TRBV2 to TRBJ2-4, with a possible D match to TRBD1 (5 bases). CDR3 length: 15 residues. The germline V and J ends were trimmed by 6 bases and 1 base, with 13 bases remaining between them. Germline CDR1 is SNHLY and CDR2 is FYNNEI. The CDR3 region is CASSADSFAKNIQYF. The CDR3 coding sequence is TGTGCCAGCAGCGCTGACAGCTTTGCCAAAAACATTCAGTACTTC.

V and J are TRBV20-1 and TRBJ2-1, with D maybe TRBD2 (5 bases). The V and J ends lost 3 bases and 12 bases respectively, with 21 bases between them. The CDR3 is made up of 14 amino acids. Germline CDR1 DFQATT, CDR2 SNEGSKA (reference sequence). CDR3 sequence: CSASRDGRLFGQFF. For the CDR3, the DNA is TGCAGTGCTAGTCGGGATGGCCGCCTCTTCGGGCAGTTCTTC.

This clone was counted a single time. J is TRBJ1-1 and V is TRBV28, with D uncertain. V was cut by 0 bases and J by 4 bases, with 9 bases left in between. The CDR3 covers 14 residues. The germline CDR1 and CDR2 sequences are MDHEN and SYDVKM. CDR3 region: CASSLWRSRTEAFF. The CDR3 DNA sequence: TGTGCCAGCAGTTTATGGCGGTCTCGCACTGAAGCTTTCTTT.

The chain recombines TRBV20-1 with TRBJ2-3, with 8 bases identical to TRBD2. CDR1 DFQATT and CDR2 SNEGSKA come from the germline V gene (reference sequence). This CDR3 comprises 14 residues. V was pared by 3 bases and J by 3 bases, with 5 bases of the junction left unmatched. CDR3 in amino acids: CSASLGGATDTQYF. CDR3 DNA: TGCAGTGCTAGTCTCGGGGGGGCAACAGATACGCAGTATTTT.